This TCR beta chain appears in the sequencing data of a study of long-term antiretroviral therapy in people with HIV. This clone showed up just once. The antigen is undetermined. V was trimmed by 4 bases and J by 3 bases, leaving 12 bases between them. Germline lookup yields CDR1 MNHNS and CDR2 SASEGT. The length of the CDR3 is 14 residues. Study-level results: Clones expanded before ART dominated the repertoire at all time points. Blood collection from about 2003 to 2018 possibly occurred under older ART regimens. Increased diversity was seen after ART, yet it remained lower than in transplant donor controls.

A v3.0 immunoSEQ assay was performed at survey level. This table comes from immunoSEQ multiplex PCR, and its TCRdb copy is limited to in-frame clones, with some not included. The sample yields about 9,700 clones, about 69% seen once. Every donor contributed at least one pre-ART and at least two post-ART PBMC samples. The chain has TRBV6-1 and TRBJ1-2; D gene uncertain. This receptor was taken from a man aged 35 to 55 with HIV. This material consisted of unsorted PBMCs, taken 1.8 years before starting antiretroviral therapy. Here the CDR3 DNA reads TGTGCCAGCAGTGCCTACGACACCGACTATGGCTACACCTTC. It codes for CASSAYDTDYGYTF.